This entry concerns a single T cell receptor beta chain. From germline, CDR1 is SEHNR and CDR2 FQNEAQ (reference sequence). With 5 bases clipped from V and 7 bases from J, the junction kept 13 bases outside the gene matches. The CDR3 totals 15 residues. This record belongs to a study of CD8 T cells in Susac syndrome. Roughly 0.45 to 1 ug RNA was reverse transcribed with random hexamers. TCRdb redid the calling of the immunoSEQ multiplex PCR reads with MiXCR, one entry per CDR3 protein. Of some 130,000 distinct CDR3 sequences listed, about 90% are singletons. The sequenced sample was CD8+ T cells from PBMCs. J is TRBJ1-1 and V is TRBV7-9; 7 bases map to TRBD1. The sequence derives from a human donor with multiple sclerosis. CDR3 sequence: CASSQRPDREDEAFF. The DNA for the CDR3 is TGTGCCAGCAGCCAGCGGCCAGACAGGGAGGATGAAGCTTTCTTT.